A single T cell receptor beta chain is shown here with its context. This specimen comes from a study of T cell responses to AZD1222 COVID-19 vaccine. V was shortened by 3 bases and J by 4 bases, with 13 bases between the two germline ends. The germline V gene has CDR1 LGHDT and CDR2 YNNKEL (reference sequence). This CDR3 region has 15 residues. Here immunoSEQ multiplex PCR was the method, and the copy in TCRdb shows in-frame clones only, minus some. The sample holds fewer than 250,000 clones; around 92% are singletons and the top ten take 1% to 1.5%. Sequencing was performed on peripheral blood, taken on day 0 of AZD1222 vaccination. The TCR was taken from an adult in good health. The chain uses TRBV3-1 (or the pseudogene TRBV3-2) and TRBJ1-5; tentative D call: TRBD1 (6 bases). CDR3 region: CASSQAGTPNQPQHF. The CDR3 DNA reads as TGTGCCAGCAGCCAGGCCGGGACACCGAATCAGCCCCAGCATTTT.